One sample yielded the 13 T cell receptor beta chains listed below, sequenced in a study of blood T cell repertoires in COVID-19. The data were produced by immunoSEQ multiplex PCR, yet TCRdb's version contains in-frame clones alone and is incomplete. The sample consists of some 100,000 clones, about 89% of them appearing once. Sequenced material: peripheral blood. The receptors stem from a human donor with acute or convalescent COVID-19. The donor label of this sample is uncertain.

The chain combines TRBV15 with TRBJ2-7, with 10 bases fitting TRBD1. V was clipped by 3 bases and J by 7 bases; unmatched bases: 3. The germline CDR1 and CDR2 sequences are LNHNV and YYDKDF (reference sequence). The CDR3 is 13 amino acids. Here the CDR3 reads CATSRSGQGEQYF. CDR3 DNA sequence: TGTGCCACCAGCAGGTCGGGACAGGGGGAGCAGTACTTC. Variable domain in full (rest from reference TRBV15 and TRBJ2-7): DAMVIQNPRYQVTQFGKPVTLSCSQTLNHNVMYWYQQKSSQAPKLLFHYYDKDFNNEADTPDNFQSRRPNTSFCFLDIRSPGLGDTAMYLCATSRSGQGEQYFGPGTRLTVT.

V and J are TRBV9 and TRBJ2-3; 11 nucleotides agree with TRBD2. V dropped 6 bases and J dropped 0; count of bases not matched to a gene: 9. Per the germline V gene, CDR1 is SGDLS and CDR2 is YYNGEE. The CDR3 extends over 17 amino acids. The CDR3 nucleotides are TGTGCCAGCACACGGATAGCGGGAGGGCTGAGCACAGATACGCAGTATTTT. This gives the protein CASTRIAGGLSTDTQYF.

The V and J genes are TRBV19 and TRBJ2-7, with 7 positions matching TRBD2. The ends lost 8 bases at V and 0 bases at J; junction bases unmatched: 10. Germline assignment: CDR1 LNHDA and CDR2 SQIVND (reference sequence). The CDR3 spans 15 residues. CDR3 sequence: CASALTSESSYEQYF. CDR3 DNA: TGTGCCAGTGCCCTAACTAGCGAGAGCTCCTACGAGCAGTACTTC.

The chain has TRBV6-5 and TRBJ2-7; 13 bases align to TRBD2. Losses at the gene ends were 4 bases for V and 4 bases for J; bases not matched to a gene: 4. CDR1 MNHEY and CDR2 SVGAGI come from the germline V gene. CDR3 length equals 15 residues. The CDR3 nucleotides read TGTGCCAGCAGTTTTCGACTAGCGGGGGGTTACGAGCAGTACTTC. Its translation: CASSFRLAGGYEQYF.

The chain links TRBV11-2 to TRBJ2-5, with a weak D call TRBD1 (7 bases). The V end lost 2 bases, the J end lost 7 bases, and 17 bases lay between the germline ends. The CDR3 is 15 amino acids. Germline V CDR1 and CDR2: SGHAT, FQNNGV. CDR3: CASSLMERQGGTQYF. DNA for the CDR3: TGTGCCAGCAGCTTAATGGAACGGCAGGGGGGGACCCAGTACTTC.

The chain recombines TRBV18 with TRBJ2-7; D might be TRBD2 (5 bases). Trimming took off 3 bases at V and 3 bases at J, with 12 bases between the two ends. Germline CDR1 KGHSH, CDR2 LQKENI. This CDR3 comprises 14 residues. The CDR3 sequence: CASSPGTSIYEQYF. CDR3 coding DNA: TGTGCCAGCTCACCGGGAACTAGTATCTACGAGCAGTACTTC.

The chain recombines TRBV28 with TRBJ1-6; TRBD1 matches at 9 bases. This CDR3 region has 20 residues. V was clipped by 5 bases and J by 3 bases; unmatched bases: 17. Germline lookup yields CDR1 MDHEN and CDR2 SYDVKM. The CDR3 region is CASSGLGQGSPRYYNSPLHF. CDR3 in DNA: TGTGCCAGCAGTGGCCTGGGACAGGGAAGCCCAAGATACTATAATTCACCCCTCCACTTT.

This chain links TRBV28 with TRBJ2-7; 7 bases fit TRBD1. CDR1 is MDHEN and CDR2 is SYDVKM in the germline V gene. This CDR3 contains 15 residues. Germline trimming cut 6 bases from V and 1 base from J; bases unmatched to any gene: 9. The CDR3 DNA reads as TGTGCCAGCAGCCCCGGACAGGAAACTTCCTACGAGCAGTACTTC. Its translation: CASSPGQETSYEQYF.

This chain joins TRBV2 and TRBJ2-5, with D unresolved. Germline assignment: CDR1 SNHLY and CDR2 FYNNEI. The CDR3 has 12 residues. Trimming took 7 bases from V and 2 from J, leaving 8 bases between them. CDR3: CASKTPQETQYF. The CDR3 DNA reads TGTGCCAGCAAGACTCCACAAGAGACCCAGTACTTC.

The V call is TRBV28, the J call TRBJ1-1, with D maybe TRBD1 (5 bases). Trimming removed 2 bases from V and 2 bases from J, with 9 bases in between. The CDR3 spans 14 residues. In germline, CDR1 is MDHEN, CDR2 SYDVKM. Here the CDR3 DNA reads TGTGCCAGCAGTTTAATAGGGGCAAACACTGAAGCTTTCTTT. This gives the protein CASSLIGANTEAFF.

This clone was recorded a few times. The chain carries TRBV4-1 and TRBJ1-5; D not certain. The CDR3 runs to 17 residues. In germline, CDR1 is MGHRA, CDR2 YSYEKL. Deletions cut 4 bases from V and 7 bases from J, with 23 bases between. The CDR3 nucleotides read TGCGCCAGCAGCCGGACCTTAGCGAAAGGGTTAGGGCAGCCCCAGCATTTT. This encodes CASSRTLAKGLGQPQHF.

The rearrangement uses TRBV27 and TRBJ1-4; TRBD1 matches 9 bases. V was pared by 5 bases and J by 7 bases, with 11 bases of the junction left unmatched. The CDR3 length is 16 residues. Germline V CDR1 and CDR2: MNHEY, SMNVEV (reference sequence). CDR3: CASSPNNRQGGEKLFF. Written as DNA, the CDR3 is TGTGCCAGCAGTCCAAATAATCGACAGGGGGGTGAAAAACTGTTTTTT.

V gene TRBV30 combines with J gene TRBJ1-1; no clear D. The length of the CDR3 is 13 residues. Germline V gene data show CDR1 as GTSNPN and CDR2 as SVGIG (reference sequence). The V end was cut by 0 bases, the J end by 1 base, with 6 bases between. The DNA for the CDR3 is TGTGCCTGGAGTGTGCATAGGAACACTGAAGCTTTCTTT. Amino acid sequence: CAWSVHRNTEAFF.